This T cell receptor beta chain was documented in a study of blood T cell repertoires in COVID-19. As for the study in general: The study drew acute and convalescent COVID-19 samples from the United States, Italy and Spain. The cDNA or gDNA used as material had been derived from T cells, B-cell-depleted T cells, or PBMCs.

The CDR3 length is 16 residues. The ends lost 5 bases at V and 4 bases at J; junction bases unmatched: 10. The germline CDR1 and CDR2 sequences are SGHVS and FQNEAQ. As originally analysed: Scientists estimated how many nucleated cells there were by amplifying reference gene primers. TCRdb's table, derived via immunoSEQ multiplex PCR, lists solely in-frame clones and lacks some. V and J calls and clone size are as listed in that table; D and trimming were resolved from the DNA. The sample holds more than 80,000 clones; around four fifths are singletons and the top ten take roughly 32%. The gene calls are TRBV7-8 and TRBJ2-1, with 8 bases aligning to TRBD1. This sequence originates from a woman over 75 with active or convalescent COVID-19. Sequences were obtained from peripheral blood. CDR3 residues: CASSPIRTGGYNEQFF. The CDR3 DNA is TGTGCCAGCAGCCCAATACGTACAGGGGGGTACAATGAGCAGTTCTTC.